The 30 T cell receptor beta chains presented below share a single source sample, sequenced in a study of post-analysis software for immune sequencing data (dated by TCRdb to about 2015). Explained via the paper, the time point label denotes: second blood draw from one MS patient after hematopoietic stem cell transplantation. Library generation was performed with PCR. The instrument given in TCRdb is Illumina HiSeq 2500. To reduce PCR and sequencing biases, unique molecular identifiers were built into the TCR beta cDNA libraries. TCRdb reran the public reads through fastp at Q25 and MiXCR, keeping productive beta chains. Duplicate CDR3 protein sequences are folded into a single record with the most common DNA and genes. This sample holds around 160,000 distinct CDR3 sequences; under 40% were observed only once. Jointly, the top ten make up 28% of the sample. Source: blood, taken after autologous hematopoietic stem cell transplantation. The receptor source for this set is a girl between 5 and 17 years old with multiple sclerosis. Donor details come from another sample of the same person, matched by shared clones.

The sample holds a few counts of this clonotype. This rearrangement joins TRBV12-3 or TRBV12-4 to TRBJ1-2, with unresolved D. Trimming shortened V by 8 bases and J by 4 bases, and 14 bases separated the two germline ends. This CDR3 region has 13 residues. CDR3 nucleotides: TGTGCCAGCGGACCAGACGGTTCCTATGGCTACACCTTC. It is translated as CASGPDGSYGYTF.

The J gene is TRBJ2-3, the V gene TRBV7-2, with D possibly TRBD1 on 6 matching bases. V was pared by 5 bases and J by 5 bases, with 14 bases between. Germline-derived CDR1 and CDR2 are SGHTA and FQGNSA. The CDR3 loop spans 14 amino acids. The DNA for the CDR3 is TGTGCCAGCAGCGTCCTCAGGGGCGAAGATACGCAGTATTTT. Protein product: CASSVLRGEDTQYF.

V is TRBV19 and J is TRBJ2-1, with a possible D match to TRBD1 (5 bases). The length of the CDR3 is 11 residues. Germline lookup yields CDR1 LNHDA and CDR2 SQIVND (reference sequence). V gave up 6 bases and J gave up 10 bases, with 10 bases separating them. CDR3 amino acids: CASRMGLEQFF. The CDR3 DNA sequence: TGTGCCAGTAGGATGGGGCTGGAGCAGTTCTTC.

This clonotype was counted a few times. The chain employs TRBV5-1 and TRBJ2-1; TRBD1 might be the D (6 bases). Trimming removed 3 bases at V and 4 bases at J, with 23 bases between. The CDR3 contains 18 residues. Germline CDR1 is SGHRS and CDR2 is YFSETQ. CDR3 sequence reads: CASSSLPRTQGPYNEQFF. The CDR3 DNA is TGCGCCAGCAGCTCCCTTCCCCGGACCCAGGGGCCTTACAATGAGCAGTTCTTC.

This clonotype was picked up a small number of times. V gene TRBV11-3 combines with J gene TRBJ2-1, with 9 bases identical to TRBD1. V trimming: 3 bases; J trimming: 0 bases; junction bases outside the gene matches: 6. The CDR3 totals 17 residues. Germline values: CDR1 SGHNT, CDR2 YENEEA. The CDR3 loop reads CASSFTRQGGSYNEQFF. CDR3 nucleotides: TGTGCCAGCAGCTTCACCCGACAGGGGGGCTCCTACAATGAGCAGTTCTTC.

This clonotype came up many times. The chain combines TRBV5-1 with TRBJ1-2; D is perhaps TRBD1 (6 bases). CDR1 is SGHRS and CDR2 is YFSETQ in the germline V gene. Deletions cut 0 bases from V and 3 bases from J, with 12 bases between. The CDR3 runs 15 residues. The CDR3 here is CASSLVSPGDYGYTF. CDR3 DNA sequence: TGCGCCAGCAGCTTGGTTTCACCAGGGGACTATGGCTACACCTTC.

J is TRBJ2-1 and V is TRBV3-1; D is possibly TRBD1 (6 bases). Looked up from germline, CDR1 is LGHDT and CDR2 is YNNKEL (reference sequence). This CDR3 has 14 amino acids. V gave up 1 base and J gave up 9 bases, with 13 bases separating them. This CDR3 reads CASSQGQELGEQFF. The CDR3 DNA sequence: TGTGCCAGCAGCCAAGGACAGGAGTTGGGTGAGCAGTTCTTC.

The genes are TRBV4-2 and TRBJ1-2; D is possibly TRBD1 (6 bases). The V gene lost 0 bases and the J gene lost 11 bases, with 13 bases spanning the gap. CDR1 and CDR2 (germline): LGHNA, YNFKEQ. CDR3 length equals 13 residues. DNA for the CDR3: TGTGCCAGCAGCCAAGATCTAGGGGGGAGGTACACCTTC. Translated, it gives CASSQDLGGRYTF.

The genes are TRBV12-3 or TRBV12-4 and TRBJ1-6, with D maybe TRBD1 (5 bases). V was clipped by 4 bases and J by 7 bases, with 8 bases between them. The CDR3 totals 13 residues. The CDR3 DNA follows: TGTGCCAGCAGTTGGGGGTCGAATTCACCCCTCCACTTT. It is translated as CASSWGSNSPLHF.

This clonotype was seen just once. The V gene is TRBV15, the J gene TRBJ2-1, with 7 bases lining up with TRBD2. V lost 10 bases to trimming and J lost 0 bases; unmatched junction nucleotides: 9. This CDR3 is 15 amino acids long. Per germline, CDR1 LNHNV and CDR2 YYDKDF (reference sequence). CDR3 sequence: CAIGGTASSYNEQFF. The CDR3 DNA reads as TGTGCCATCGGGGGGACGGCAAGCTCCTACAATGAGCAGTTCTTC.

The table lists this clonotype with a count of one. One end of the junction varies from germline; a read error may be responsible. This chain connects TRBV5-1 to TRBJ2-3; D perhaps matches TRBD2 (6 bases). CDR1 and CDR2 from the germline V gene are SGHRS and YFSETQ. The length of the CDR3 is 12 residues. The CDR3 reads CASSFQSSGKNF. The CDR3 region has the DNA TGCGCCAGCAGCTTCCAGAGTAGCGGCAAAAATTTT.

Here the CDR3 reads CASSEESSGNTIYF. The CDR3 nucleotides are TGTGCCAGCAGTGAAGAGTCCTCTGGAAACACCATATATTTT. V and J are TRBV25-1 and TRBJ1-3; D is uncertain. Trimming pared 2 bases from V and 0 bases from J, leaving 5 bases between. The CDR3 runs to 14 residues. Germline lookup yields CDR1 MGHDK and CDR2 SYGVNS. The complete variable domain, with remaining parts taken from reference TRBV25-1 and TRBJ1-3, reads EADIYQTPRYLVIGTGKKITLECSQTMGHDKMYWYQQDPGMELHLIHYSYGVNSTEKGDLSSESTVSRIRTEHFPLTLESARPSHTSQYLCASSEESSGNTIYFGEGSWLTVV.

This clonotype was counted a single time. This chain joins TRBV6-5 and TRBJ2-5, with D perhaps given as TRBD1 or TRBD2 (5 bases each). The germline V and J ends were trimmed by 2 bases and 1 base, with 11 bases remaining between them. The CDR3 has 15 residues. Per the germline V gene, CDR1 is MNHEY and CDR2 is SVGAGI. The CDR3 here is CASSYRGAVQETQYF. Here the CDR3 DNA reads TGTGCCAGCAGTTACCGAGGGGCTGTCCAAGAGACCCAGTACTTC.

This chain connects TRBV20-1 to TRBJ2-2; TRBD2 might be the D (6 bases). V dropped 5 bases and J dropped 0 bases, with 19 bases sitting between them. The CDR3 length is 17 residues. Germline V CDR1 and CDR2: DFQATT, SNEGSKA (reference sequence). DNA of the CDR3: TGCAGTGCTCAGTTGACGCGGGAACCCGCGAACACCGGGGAGCTGTTTTTT. Translating it yields CSAQLTREPANTGELFF.

This clonotype was counted between two and nine times. This chain uses TRBV27 with TRBJ1-1; D gene ambiguous. Germline V CDR1 and CDR2: MNHEY, SMNVEV (reference sequence). The length of the CDR3 is 15 residues. The V gene lost 0 bases and the J gene lost 0 bases, with 8 bases spanning the gap. This chain's CDR3 is CASSLSYRLNTEAFF. The CDR3 DNA follows: TGTGCCAGCAGTTTATCGTACAGACTGAACACTGAAGCTTTCTTT.

The rearrangement uses TRBV20-1 and TRBJ2-1; D remains unclear. The CDR3 covers 12 residues. Germline loops: CDR1 DFQATT, CDR2 SNEGSKA (reference sequence). The CDR3 region is CRASSRTDEQFF. The CDR3 bases are TGCAGGGCCTCATCCAGGACGGATGAGCAGTTCTTC.

This clonotype came up a few times. The chain is built from TRBV12-3 or TRBV12-4 and TRBJ1-1; TRBD1 agrees at 7 bases. Trimming cost V 1 base and J 5 bases; bases outside gene matches: 7. This CDR3 has 15 residues. The CDR3 sequence: CASSLGRQGRTEAFF. The CDR3 region has the DNA TGTGCCAGCAGTTTAGGGAGACAGGGTAGGACTGAAGCTTTCTTT.

This clonotype has more than one count but fewer than ten. The V and J genes are TRBV20-1 and TRBJ2-5; 8 bases map to TRBD2. Looked up from germline, CDR1 is DFQATT and CDR2 is SNEGSKA (reference sequence). The CDR3 runs 15 residues. V trimming: 5 bases; J trimming: 1 base; junction bases outside the gene matches: 9. CDR3 amino acids: CSAYLASGPQETQYF. As DNA, the CDR3 is TGCAGTGCTTATTTGGCTAGCGGGCCCCAAGAGACCCAGTACTTC.

This clonotype was recorded many times. The rearrangement links TRBV29-1 to TRBJ1-1; D is undetermined. CDR3 length: 13 residues. V was shortened by 4 bases and J by 4 bases, with 13 bases between the two germline ends. The germline V gene encodes CDR1 SQVTM and CDR2 ANQGSEA. CDR3 nucleotide sequence: TGCAGCGTTGGACGCCATGAGCGCACTGAAGCTTTCTTT. Protein product: CSVGRHERTEAFF.

This clonotype was detected a few times. The chain carries TRBV15 and TRBJ2-1; 8 nucleotides agree with TRBD2. This CDR3 has 15 residues. Losses at the gene ends were 3 bases for V and 2 bases for J; bases not matched to a gene: 3. Germline lookup yields CDR1 LNHNV and CDR2 YYDKDF (reference sequence). The CDR3 nucleotides are TGTGCCACCAGCAGTCCAGCGGGAGCCTACAATGAGCAGTTCTTC. This gives the protein CATSSPAGAYNEQFF.

This clonotype occurred a few times. J is TRBJ2-3 and V is TRBV7-8; the D gene is possibly TRBD1 (6 bases). The CDR3 is made up of 13 amino acids. Trimming took off 5 bases at V and 3 bases at J, with 9 bases between the two ends. Germline V lookup: CDR1 SGHVS, CDR2 FQNEAQ. This CDR3 reads CASSVTGTDTQYF. The CDR3 DNA reads as TGTGCCAGCAGCGTAACAGGGACAGATACGCAGTATTTT. The complete variable domain, with remaining parts taken from reference TRBV7-8 and TRBJ2-3, reads GAGVSQSPRYKVAKRGQDVALRCDPISGHVSLFWYQQALGQGPEFLTYFQNEAQLDKSGLPSDRFFAERPEGSVSTLKIQRTQQEDSAVYLCASSVTGTDTQYFGPGTRLTVL.

The sample holds a few counts of this clonotype. The gene calls are TRBV6-2 or TRBV6-3 and TRBJ2-4; D uncertain. The J call is in doubt because the DNA end fits TRBJ2-7 better. The CDR3 contains 13 residues. Germline V lookup: CDR1 MNHEY, CDR2 SVGEGT. The DNA for the CDR3 is TGTGCCAGCAGGTATTCCGACTTGGGCGAGCAGTACTTC. This codes for CASRYSDLGEQYF.

V is TRBV12-3 or TRBV12-4 and J is TRBJ2-5; TRBD2 aligns across 11 bases. Trimming at V came to 3 bases and at J to 3 bases, leaving 9 bases not matched to a gene. The CDR3 has 17 residues. The CDR3 nucleotides are TGTGCCAGCAGTTTTCTACTAGCGGGAGAAGGAGAAGAGACCCAGTACTTC. Translating gives CASSFLLAGEGEETQYF.

A few counts support this clonotype. V and J are TRBV29-1 and TRBJ1-1; D is perhaps TRBD1 (6 bases). The CDR3 runs to 11 residues. CDR1 SQVTM and CDR2 ANQGSEA come from the germline V gene. V was shortened by 4 bases and J by 11 bases, with 14 bases between the two germline ends. The CDR3 protein is CSVVFWGAAFF. CDR3 bases: TGCAGCGTTGTTTTTTGGGGGGCGGCTTTCTTT.

This chain connects TRBV16 to TRBJ2-3, with D maybe TRBD1 (6 bases). Germline lookup yields CDR1 KGHSY and CDR2 FQNENV. V lost 10 bases and J lost 0, with 14 bases in between. The CDR3 runs 14 residues. The CDR3: CATARGKSTDTQYF. DNA for the CDR3: TGTGCCACCGCGAGGGGGAAAAGCACAGATACGCAGTATTTT.

This clonotype was found a few times. V usage is TRBV12-3 or TRBV12-4 and J usage is TRBJ2-3; 11 nucleotides match TRBD2. With 5 bases clipped from V and 8 bases from J, the junction kept 6 bases outside the gene matches. This CDR3 spans 14 amino acids. DNA of the CDR3: TGTGCCAGCAGTATAGAGACTAGCGGGGTTACGCAGTATTTT. Protein sequence: CASSIETSGVTQYF.

This clonotype was detected a few times. The chain recombines TRBV12-3 or TRBV12-4 with TRBJ1-5; 8 bases are a match to TRBD1. CDR3 length equals 15 residues. Trimming removed 6 bases from V and 0 bases from J; junction bases left unmatched: 4. The CDR3 spells CASRQTGDSNQPQHF. The CDR3 region has the DNA TGTGCCAGCAGACAGACAGGGGATAGCAATCAGCCCCAGCATTTT.

The chain recombines TRBV15 with TRBJ2-5; D ambiguous. In germline, CDR1 is LNHNV, CDR2 YYDKDF (reference sequence). The length of the CDR3 is 14 residues. Trimming removed 2 bases from V and 3 bases from J, with 10 bases in between. The CDR3 nucleotides are TGTGCCACCAGCAGACTCTCTGGGGAAGAGACCCAGTACTTC. Encoded protein: CATSRLSGEETQYF.

The gene calls are TRBV7-2 and TRBJ2-3, with D perhaps assigned TRBD1 or TRBD2 (6 bases each). Germline values: CDR1 SGHTA, CDR2 FQGNSA. V gave up 2 bases and J gave up 1 base, with 16 bases separating them. CDR3 length equals 17 residues. The CDR3 coding sequence is TGTGCCAGCAGCTTATTCGGGAGAGGGGGAGGCACAGATACGCAGTATTTT. Its translation is CASSLFGRGGGTDTQYF. Full variable domain (rest looked up from reference TRBV7-2 and TRBJ2-3): GAGVSQSPSNKVTEKGKDVELRCDPISGHTALYWYRQSLGQGLEFLIYFQGNSAPDKSGLPSDRFSAERTGGSVSTLTIQRTQQEDSAVYLCASSLFGRGGGTDTQYFGPGTRLTVL.

The V and J genes are TRBV27 and TRBJ2-7; no firm D call. CDR1 is MNHEY and CDR2 is SMNVEV in the germline V gene (reference sequence). CDR3 length: 16 residues. Between the trimmed V and J ends, which lost 2 bases and 3 bases, there was a span of 17 bases. CDR3 sequence reads: CASSLNPAKNLYEQYF. The CDR3 DNA reads as TGTGCCAGCAGTTTAAACCCGGCCAAGAACCTCTACGAGCAGTACTTC.